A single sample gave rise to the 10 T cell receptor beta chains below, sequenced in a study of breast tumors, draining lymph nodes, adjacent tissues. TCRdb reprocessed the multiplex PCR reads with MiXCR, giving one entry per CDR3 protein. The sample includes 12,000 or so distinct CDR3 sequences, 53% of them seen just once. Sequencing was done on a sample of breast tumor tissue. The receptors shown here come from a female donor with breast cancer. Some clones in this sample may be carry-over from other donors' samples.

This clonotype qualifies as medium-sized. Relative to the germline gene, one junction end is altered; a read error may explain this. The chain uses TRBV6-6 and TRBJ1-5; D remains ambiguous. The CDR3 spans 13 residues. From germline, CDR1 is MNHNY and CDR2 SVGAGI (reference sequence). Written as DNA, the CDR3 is TGTGCCAGCAGTCACTCTAGCAATCAGCCCCAGCATTTT. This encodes CASSHSSNQPQHF.

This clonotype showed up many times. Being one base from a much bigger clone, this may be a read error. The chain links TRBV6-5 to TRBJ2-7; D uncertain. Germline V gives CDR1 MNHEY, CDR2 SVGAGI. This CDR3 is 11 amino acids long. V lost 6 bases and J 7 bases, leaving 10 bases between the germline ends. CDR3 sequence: CASRRQREQYF. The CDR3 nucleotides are TGTGCCAGCAGGCGCCAGCGAGAGCAGTACTTC.

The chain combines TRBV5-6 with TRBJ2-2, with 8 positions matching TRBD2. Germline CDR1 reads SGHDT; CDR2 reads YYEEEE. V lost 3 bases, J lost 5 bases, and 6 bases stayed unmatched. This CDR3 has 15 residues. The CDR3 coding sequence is TGTGCCAGCAGCTCGGCTAGCGGGTATACCGGGGAGCTGTTTTTT. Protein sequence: CASSSASGYTGELFF.

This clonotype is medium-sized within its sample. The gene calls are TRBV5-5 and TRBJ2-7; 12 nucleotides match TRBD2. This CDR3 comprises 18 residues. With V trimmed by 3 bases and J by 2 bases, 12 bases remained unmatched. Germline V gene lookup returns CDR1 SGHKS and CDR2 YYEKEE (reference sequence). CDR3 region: CASSSSGLAGFVTYEQYF. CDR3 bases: TGTGCCAGCAGCTCATCCGGACTAGCGGGGTTTGTAACCTACGAGCAGTACTTC. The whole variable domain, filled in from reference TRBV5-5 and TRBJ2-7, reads DAGVTQSPTHLIKTRGQQVTLRCSPISGHKSVSWYQQVLGQGPQFIFQYYEKEERGRGNFPDRFSARQFPNYSSELNVNALLLGDSALYLCASSSSGLAGFVTYEQYFGPGTRLTVT.

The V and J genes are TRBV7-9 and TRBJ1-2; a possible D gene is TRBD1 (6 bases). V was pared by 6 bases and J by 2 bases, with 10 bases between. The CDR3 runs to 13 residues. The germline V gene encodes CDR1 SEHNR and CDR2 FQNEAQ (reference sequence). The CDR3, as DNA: TGTGCCAGCAGGGACAGCCTGAACTATGGCTACACCTTC. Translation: CASRDSLNYGYTF.

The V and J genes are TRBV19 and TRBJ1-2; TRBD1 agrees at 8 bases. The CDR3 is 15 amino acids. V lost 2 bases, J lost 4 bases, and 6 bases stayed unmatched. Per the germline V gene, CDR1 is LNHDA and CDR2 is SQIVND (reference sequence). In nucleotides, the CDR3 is TGTGCCAGTAGTATATGGAGGGACAGGAGCTATGGCTACACCTTC. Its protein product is CASSIWRDRSYGYTF. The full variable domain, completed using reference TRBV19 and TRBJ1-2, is DGGITQSPKYLFRKEGQNVTLSCEQNLNHDAMYWYRQDPGQGLRLIYYSQIVNDFQKGDIAEGYSVSREKKESFPLTVTSAQKNPTAFYLCASSIWRDRSYGYTFGSGTRLTVV.

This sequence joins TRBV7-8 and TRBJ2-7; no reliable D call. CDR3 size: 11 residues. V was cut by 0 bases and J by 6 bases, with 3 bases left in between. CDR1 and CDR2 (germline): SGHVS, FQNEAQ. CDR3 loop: CASSLALEQYF. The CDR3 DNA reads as TGTGCCAGCAGCTTAGCTCTCGAGCAGTACTTC.

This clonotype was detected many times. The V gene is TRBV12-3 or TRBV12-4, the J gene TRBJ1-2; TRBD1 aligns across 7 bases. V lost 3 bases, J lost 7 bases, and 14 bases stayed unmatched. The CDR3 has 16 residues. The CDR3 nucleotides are TGTGCCAGCAGTTTCGCGGTGGGGGGGGAGGGGGCTGGCTACACCTTC. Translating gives CASSFAVGGEGAGYTF.

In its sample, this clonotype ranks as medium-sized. This chain's CDR3 is CATSRGGWGSNQPQHF. The CDR3 region has the DNA TGTGCCACCAGCAGAGGAGGGTGGGGAAGCAATCAGCCCCAGCATTTT. The V call is TRBV15, the J call TRBJ1-5; D gene uncertain. V lost 1 base, J lost 1 base, and 11 bases lay in between. The CDR3 spans 16 residues. Germline assignment: CDR1 LNHNV and CDR2 YYDKDF (reference sequence).

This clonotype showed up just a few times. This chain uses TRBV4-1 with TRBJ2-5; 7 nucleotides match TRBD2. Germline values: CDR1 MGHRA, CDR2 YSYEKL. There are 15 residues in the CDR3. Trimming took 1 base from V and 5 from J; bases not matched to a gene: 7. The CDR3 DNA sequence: TGCGCCAGCAGCCAAGTTGCTAGCGGTTGGGAGACCCAGTACTTC. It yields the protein CASSQVASGWETQYF.